The text below deals with one T cell receptor beta chain. Its antigen is still unknown. This entry is derived from a study of cytomegalovirus exposure and HLA in healthy donors. Points from the study as a whole: In an earlier analysis, about 87% or about 30%: the productive usage of most TCR beta V segments.

The CDR3 runs to 13 residues. Germline assignment: CDR1 SGHNT and CDR2 YYREEE (reference sequence). With 0 bases removed from V and 3 bases from J, the gap between germline ends came to 6 bases. 13 Jbeta primers and 60 Vbeta primers were used for the PCR. Sequenced by immunoSEQ multiplex PCR; TCRdb stores in-frame clones only, minus some. The table has 100,000 or so clones, approximately 14% seen once. The specimen was PBMCs. This chain connects TRBV5-4 to TRBJ2-5, with D hard to call. The sequence came from a female donor in good health and CMV-seronegative. The CDR3 region is CASSLDPEETQYF. DNA of the CDR3: TGTGCCAGCAGCTTGGATCCTGAAGAGACCCAGTACTTC.